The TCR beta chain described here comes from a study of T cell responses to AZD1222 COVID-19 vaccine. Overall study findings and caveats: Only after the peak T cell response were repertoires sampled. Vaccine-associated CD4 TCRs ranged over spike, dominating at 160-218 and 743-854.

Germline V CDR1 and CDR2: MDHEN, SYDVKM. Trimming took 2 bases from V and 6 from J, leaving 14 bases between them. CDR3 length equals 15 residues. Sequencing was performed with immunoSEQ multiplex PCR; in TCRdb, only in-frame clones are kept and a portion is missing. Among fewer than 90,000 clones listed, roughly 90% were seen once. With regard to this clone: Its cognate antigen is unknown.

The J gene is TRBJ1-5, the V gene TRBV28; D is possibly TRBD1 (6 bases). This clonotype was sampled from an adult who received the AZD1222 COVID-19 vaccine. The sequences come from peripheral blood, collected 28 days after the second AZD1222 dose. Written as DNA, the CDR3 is TGTGCCAGCAGTTTAAGTGGGGGGGCGCTTCAGCCCCAGCATTTT. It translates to CASSLSGGALQPQHF.